These 6 T cell receptor beta chains share one sample of origin, sequenced in a study of OX40 agonist ivuxolimab in advanced cancers. The method was immunoSEQ multiplex PCR; TCRdb's version includes in-frame clones alone and lacks a portion of them. The table has 150,000 to 190,000 clones, approximately 94% seen once. This sample comprised CD4+ or CD8+ T cells sorted from blood, obtained in a trial of the OX40 agonist ivuxolimab. The receptor set was obtained from an adult with an advanced solid tumor such as melanoma, head and neck, liver or kidney cancer.

This chain uses TRBV5-4 with TRBJ2-1; perhaps TRBD1 as D (5 bases). Germline V gene sequence: CDR1 SGHNT, CDR2 YYREEE (reference sequence). The CDR3 spans 13 residues. The V end lost 4 bases, the J end lost 10 bases, and 15 bases lay between the germline ends. The CDR3 DNA follows: TGTGCCAGCAGCGTGCCTGGGGCCCGGGAGCAGTTCTTC. It specifies CASSVPGAREQFF.

The chain uses TRBV9 and TRBJ1-5; tentative D call: TRBD1 (5 bases). Looked up from germline, CDR1 is SGDLS and CDR2 is YYNGEE. Trimming removed 4 bases from V and 4 bases from J, with 12 bases in between. There are 14 residues in the CDR3. This CDR3 reads CASSFRDGNQPQHF. As DNA, the CDR3 is TGTGCCAGCAGCTTCCGGGACGGAAATCAGCCCCAGCATTTT.

This chain uses TRBV7-9 with TRBJ1-1; D remains unclear. Trimming left V 1 base short and J 3 bases short, with 9 bases between. Germline V CDR1 and CDR2: SEHNR, FQNEAQ (reference sequence). The length of the CDR3 is 14 residues. The CDR3 sequence is CASSLGSWDTEAFF. The CDR3 DNA follows: TGTGCCAGCAGCTTAGGTTCGTGGGACACTGAAGCTTTCTTT.

The rearrangement joins TRBV4-1 to TRBJ2-3, with no clear D. CDR3 length equals 13 residues. Between the trimmed V and J ends, which lost 0 bases and 6 bases, there was a span of 7 bases. From germline, CDR1 is MGHRA and CDR2 YSYEKL. CDR3 in DNA: TGCGCCAGCAGCCAAGATGGTAGGGATACGCAGTATTTT. Translating it yields CASSQDGRDTQYF.

The chain employs TRBV6-6 and TRBJ1-2; D is ambiguous. Germline CDR1 reads MNHNY; CDR2 reads SVGAGI (reference sequence). V lost 2 bases to trimming and J lost 3 bases, with 10 bases between them. The CDR3 totals 14 residues. CDR3 DNA sequence: TGTGCCAGCAGTTACGGGAGTCCGTACTATGGCTACACCTTC. Translation gives CASSYGSPYYGYTF.

The chain has TRBV27 and TRBJ2-1, with 11 positions matching TRBD2. The length of the CDR3 is 16 residues. Per the germline V gene, CDR1 is MNHEY and CDR2 is SMNVEV (reference sequence). After removal of 0 bases from V and 3 bases from J, the junction contained 1 base not matched to a gene. DNA of the CDR3: TGTGCCAGCAGTTTATCGGGGACTAGCGGCTACAATGAGCAGTTCTTC. As protein: CASSLSGTSGYNEQFF.